The 26 T cell receptor beta chains below all came from one sample that was sequenced in a study of PD-L1 blockade in urothelial cancer. Regarding time point: pretreatment peripheral blood. Measured with immunoSEQ multiplex PCR; TCRdb has only the in-frame clones, and not every one. The table has just under 50,000 clones, around four fifths seen once; the top ten hold over 3%. The sample was PBMCs, taken around atezolizumab (anti-PD-L1) treatment. The source of these receptors is a man between 65 and 85 years old with urothelial cancer.

The chain has TRBV18 and TRBJ1-2; tentatively, D is TRBD1 (5 bases). The ends were cut back, 2 bases at V and 8 bases at J, with 12 bases in the middle. Germline loops: CDR1 KGHSH, CDR2 LQKENI. CDR3 length equals 13 residues. In DNA, the CDR3 is TGTGCCAGCTCACCATGGGGGGAGGACGGCTACACCTTC. Translation: CASSPWGEDGYTF.

This chain connects TRBV19 to TRBJ1-2; TRBD1 might be the D (5 bases). Germline V gives CDR1 LNHDA, CDR2 SQIVND (reference sequence). The V and J ends lost 1 base and 8 bases respectively, with 17 bases between them. The CDR3 sequence is 15 residues long. CDR3 sequence reads: CASSIGGLTSEGYTF. The DNA for the CDR3 is TGTGCCAGTAGTATAGGGGGACTGACCTCGGAAGGCTACACCTTC.

This clone has only one observation. This chain links TRBV5-1 with TRBJ2-1, with D tentatively TRBD2 (6 bases). CDR1 is SGHRS, CDR2 YFSETQ, per germline. Between the trimmed V and J ends, which lost 6 bases and 2 bases, there was a span of 18 bases. The length of the CDR3 is 16 residues. CDR3 protein: CASTLETSRAYNEQFF. DNA of the CDR3: TGCGCCAGCACTCTCGAAACTAGCCGCGCCTACAATGAGCAGTTCTTC.

The V gene is TRBV12-2, the J gene TRBJ2-5; TRBD2, as called in the table, went unchecked against the DNA. TRBV12-2 is recorded as a pseudogene. The CDR3 runs to 16 residues. This chain's CDR3 is CASRSPSSGVGQTQYF. The CDR3 DNA sequence: TGTGCAAGTCGCTCACCCTCGTCGGGGGTCGGGCAGACCCAGTACTTC.

The gene calls are TRBV19 and TRBJ2-1, with 10 bases matching TRBD1. Losses at the gene ends were 6 bases for V and 10 bases for J; bases not matched to a gene: 9. The germline V gene encodes CDR1 LNHDA and CDR2 SQIVND (reference sequence). This CDR3 is 14 amino acids long. CDR3 nucleotides: TGTGCCAGTAGACCGGGACAGGGGATCTTAGAGCAGTTCTTC. Protein product: CASRPGQGILEQFF.

The rearrangement joins TRBV6-5 to TRBJ2-1; TRBD1 is a possible D gene (7 bases). The CDR3 covers 14 residues. Trimming removed 3 bases at V and 7 bases at J, with 13 bases between. The germline gives CDR1 MNHEY, CDR2 SVGAGI. The CDR3, as DNA: TGTGCCAGCAGTTATAGGGCAGGGGGGAATGAGCAGTTCTTC. Its translation: CASSYRAGGNEQFF.

The genes are TRBV27 and TRBJ1-5; possibly TRBD1 for D (6 bases). This CDR3 has 15 residues. The germline V gene encodes CDR1 MNHEY and CDR2 SMNVEV (reference sequence). Trimming pared 6 bases from V and 4 bases from J, leaving 16 bases between. The CDR3 DNA sequence: TGTGCCAGCAGGGGCGGGGGGGCTAGTAATCAGCCCCAGCATTTT. Protein sequence: CASRGGGASNQPQHF.

This sequence joins TRBV4-1 and TRBJ2-1, with 11 bases that match TRBD2. The trim removed 6 bases at V and 5 bases at J, leaving 6 bases unmatched. Germline lookup yields CDR1 MGHRA and CDR2 YSYEKL. The CDR3 runs to 15 residues. The CDR3: CASSLGTSGDNEQFF. The CDR3 nucleotides read TGCGCCAGCAGTCTCGGGACTAGCGGAGACAATGAGCAGTTCTTC.

The V and J genes are TRBV7-2 and TRBJ2-5; a weak D match, TRBD2 (6 bases). Germline loops: CDR1 SGHTA, CDR2 FQGNSA. The CDR3 has 15 residues. Trimming stripped 5 bases from V and 5 bases from J, with 18 bases between. CDR3 loop: CASSKTSSGFETQYF. CDR3 coding DNA: TGTGCCAGCAGCAAGACTAGTAGCGGTTTCGAGACCCAGTACTTC.

The chain is built from TRBV4-2 and TRBJ1-2, with D perhaps matching TRBD1 (6 bases). Trimming left V 4 bases short and J 6 bases short, with 21 bases between. Germline loops: CDR1 LGHNA, CDR2 YNFKEQ. The CDR3 sequence is 16 residues long. CDR3 protein: CASSPEENRVLHGYTF. The CDR3 nucleotides are TGTGCCAGCAGCCCTGAGGAGAACAGGGTCCTCCATGGCTACACCTTC.

The sample holds a few counts of this clone. The chain combines TRBV6-1 with TRBJ1-2, with no clear D. Between the trimmed V and J ends, which lost 6 bases and 4 bases, there was a span of 18 bases. Germline assignment: CDR1 MNHNS and CDR2 SASEGT. The CDR3 spans 15 residues. CDR3 region: CASRWERTPTYGYTF. CDR3 bases: TGTGCCAGCAGATGGGAGCGGACTCCTACCTATGGCTACACCTTC.

The sample holds one count of this clone. The chain joins TRBV11-3 to TRBJ2-3, with D perhaps matching TRBD1 (6 bases). V gave up 1 base and J gave up 2 bases, with 7 bases separating them. Germline V gives CDR1 SGHNT, CDR2 YENEEA. The CDR3 length is 14 residues. CDR3 in DNA: TGTGCCAGCAGCTTAGGACAGGCCACAGATACGCAGTATTTT. Protein sequence: CASSLGQATDTQYF.

The chain links TRBV25-1 to TRBJ2-7, with D possibly TRBD2 on 7 matching bases. The germline gives CDR1 MGHDK, CDR2 SYGVNS. The V and J ends lost 3 bases and 2 bases respectively, with 14 bases between them. The CDR3 extends over 15 amino acids. Written as DNA, the CDR3 is TGTGCCAGCAGTGATCGGGGGGACACCACCTACGAGCAGTACTTC. Translating it yields CASSDRGDTTYEQYF.

The chain employs TRBV10-1 and TRBJ1-3; possible D gene TRBD1, 6 bases. CDR1 is WNHNN, CDR2 SYGVQD, per germline (reference sequence). V lost 6 bases to trimming and J lost 3 bases, with 9 bases between them. This CDR3 region has 13 residues. The CDR3 DNA sequence: TGCGCCAGCAGGGTGGACAGTGGAAACACCATATATTTT. Amino acid sequence: CASRVDSGNTIYF.

With regard to this clone: Other DNA variants within this sample encode the same CDR3. The chain combines TRBV19 with TRBJ1-2; a possible D gene is TRBD1 (6 bases). This CDR3 is 13 amino acids long. V lost 3 bases and J 5 bases, leaving 10 bases between the germline ends. Germline loops: CDR1 LNHDA, CDR2 SQIVND (reference sequence). CDR3 protein: CASSIDRSYGYTF. The CDR3 bases are TGTGCCAGTAGTATTGACAGGTCTTATGGCTACACCTTC.

This chain links TRBV2 with TRBJ2-3, with D maybe TRBD1 (6 bases). Trimming left V 4 bases short and J 0 bases short, with 8 bases between. There are 14 residues in the CDR3. Germline V gene lookup returns CDR1 SNHLY and CDR2 FYNNEI. As DNA, the CDR3 is TGTGCCAGCAGTGTACAGGGAAGCACAGATACGCAGTATTTT. The encoded protein is CASSVQGSTDTQYF.

The chain joins TRBV7-3 to TRBJ2-3; tentative D call: TRBD2 (5 bases). This CDR3 has 15 amino acids. V lost 3 bases and J 8 bases, leaving 18 bases between the germline ends. Germline CDR1 and CDR2: SGHTA and FQGTGA. Here the CDR3 reads CASSLDSIGRRTQYF. The CDR3 DNA reads TGTGCCAGCAGCTTGGACTCCATCGGGCGGCGTACGCAGTATTTT.

The V call is TRBV30, the J call TRBJ1-4, with no clear D. Deletions cut 0 bases from V and 10 bases from J, with 6 bases between. Germline-derived CDR1 and CDR2 are GTSNPN and SVGIG (reference sequence). This CDR3 is 11 amino acids long. Here the CDR3 DNA reads TGTGCCTGGAGTGTAGAGGGAAAACTGTTTTTT. Protein: CAWSVEGKLFF.

The gene calls are TRBV4-3 and TRBJ2-5; D is undetermined. This CDR3 spans 14 amino acids. Trimming left V 1 base short and J 4 bases short, with 10 bases between. Germline V gene data show CDR1 as LGHNA and CDR2 as YSLEER. The CDR3: CASSQALGPETQYF. In DNA, the CDR3 is TGCGCCAGCAGCCAAGCCCTGGGCCCAGAGACCCAGTACTTC.

The chain carries TRBV27 and TRBJ2-2; D gene ambiguous. The CDR3 length is 13 residues. V was trimmed by 7 bases and J by 7 bases, leaving 13 bases between them. Germline V gene data show CDR1 as MNHEY and CDR2 as SMNVEV (reference sequence). CDR3 DNA sequence: TGTGCCAGCATGCCTATCTATCACGGGGAGCTGTTTTTT. Protein sequence: CASMPIYHGELFF.

The chain recombines TRBV19 with TRBJ1-1, with 9 bases that match TRBD1. Germline values: CDR1 LNHDA, CDR2 SQIVND (reference sequence). The V gene end was trimmed by 5 bases and the J gene end by 8 bases; junction bases not matched to a gene: 9. The CDR3 totals 14 residues. The DNA for the CDR3 is TGTGCCAGTAGTCTCCGTTTACAGGGGGCAGAAGCTTTCTTT. This encodes CASSLRLQGAEAFF.

The rearrangement joins TRBV5-6 to TRBJ1-2; D call uncertain. The germline V and J ends were trimmed by 1 base and 5 bases, with 6 bases remaining between them. This CDR3 is built from 12 residues. CDR1 and CDR2 from the germline V gene are SGHDT and YYEEEE. This chain's CDR3 is CASSLTEYGYTF. CDR3 bases: TGTGCCAGCAGCTTGACAGAGTATGGCTACACCTTC. Based on the CDR3 plus reference TRBV5-6 and TRBJ1-2, the full variable domain is DAGVTQSPTHLIKTRGQQVTLRCSPKSGHDTVSWYQQALGQGPQFIFQYYEEEERQRGNFPDRFSGHQFPNYSSELNVNALLLGDSALYLCASSLTEYGYTFGSGTRLTVV.

The chain employs TRBV19 and TRBJ2-2; 9 bases line up with TRBD1. The CDR3 spans 14 residues. Trimming removed 7 bases from V and 5 bases from J; junction bases left unmatched: 5. In germline, CDR1 is LNHDA, CDR2 SQIVND (reference sequence). The CDR3 here is CASIGTGKTGELFF. The CDR3 nucleotides read TGTGCCAGTATTGGGACAGGGAAAACCGGGGAGCTGTTTTTT.

This chain's CDR3 is CASTTDRGGYEQYF. CDR3 DNA sequence: TGTGCCAGCACCACCGACAGGGGAGGCTACGAGCAGTACTTC. The chain employs TRBV11-2 and TRBJ2-7; 8 bases are a match to TRBD1. With V trimmed by 7 bases and J by 3 bases, 8 bases remained unmatched. The CDR3 runs to 14 residues. Per the germline V gene, CDR1 is SGHAT and CDR2 is FQNNGV. The complete variable domain, with remaining parts taken from reference TRBV11-2 and TRBJ2-7, reads EAGVAQSPRYKIIEKRQSVAFWCNPISGHATLYWYQQILGQGPKLLIQFQNNGVVDDSQLPKDRFSAERLKGVDSTLKIQPAKLEDSAVYLCASTTDRGGYEQYFGPGTRLTVT.

This chain joins TRBV6-5 and TRBJ2-3, with 9 bases matching TRBD1. The CDR3 runs 14 residues. Per the germline V gene, CDR1 is MNHEY and CDR2 is SVGAGI. The trim removed 5 bases at V and 3 bases at J, leaving 3 bases unmatched. CDR3: CASSRTGETDTQYF. CDR3 nucleotides: TGTGCCAGCAGTCGGACAGGGGAGACAGATACGCAGTATTTT.

The chain links TRBV5-4 to TRBJ1-2; D possibly corresponds to TRBD1 (6 bases). Germline V gene sequence: CDR1 SGHNT, CDR2 YYREEE (reference sequence). This CDR3 region has 16 residues. V lost 0 bases and J 2 bases, leaving 14 bases between the germline ends. The CDR3 DNA sequence: TGTGCCAGCAGCTTGGCGAGTGGACAGAGGAACTATGGCTACACCTTC. Protein: CASSLASGQRNYGYTF. Full variable domain (outside the CDR3, taken from reference TRBV5-4 and TRBJ1-2): ETGVTQSPTHLIKTRGQQVTLRCSSQSGHNTVSWYQQALGQGPQFIFQYYREEENGRGNFPPRFSGLQFPNYSSELNVNALELDDSALYLCASSLASGQRNYGYTFGSGTRLTVV.